The present T cell receptor (beta chain) was sequenced within a study of cytomegalovirus exposure and HLA in healthy donors. The CDR3 contains 14 residues. With V trimmed by 6 bases and J by 2 bases, 7 bases remained unmatched. CDR1 is SGHRS, CDR2 YFSETQ, per germline. It was with 60 Vbeta and 13 Jbeta primers that the PCR ran. Sequencing was performed with immunoSEQ multiplex PCR; in TCRdb, only in-frame clones are kept and a portion is missing. The table lists some 130,000 clones, 78% of them singletons. The clonotype was recovered from a female donor in good health and CMV-seronegative. The source material was PBMCs. The chain couples TRBV5-1 to TRBJ2-7, with 8 positions matching TRBD2. CDR3: CASTFSGGAYEQYF. In DNA form, the CDR3 reads TGCGCCAGCACCTTTTCCGGGGGGGCCTACGAGCAGTACTTC.